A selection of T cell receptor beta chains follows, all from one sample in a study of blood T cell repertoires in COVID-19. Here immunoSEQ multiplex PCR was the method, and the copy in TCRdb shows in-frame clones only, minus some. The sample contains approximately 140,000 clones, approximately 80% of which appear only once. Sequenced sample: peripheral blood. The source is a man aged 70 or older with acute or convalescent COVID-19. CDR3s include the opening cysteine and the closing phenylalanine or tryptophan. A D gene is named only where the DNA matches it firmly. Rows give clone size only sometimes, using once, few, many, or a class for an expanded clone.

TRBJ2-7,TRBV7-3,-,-,TGTGCCAGCAGCCCCCAAAATGGGCTCGAGCAGTACTTC,CASSPQNGLEQYF
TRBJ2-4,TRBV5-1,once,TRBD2,TGCGCCAGCAGCTTTAGCGGGGCAGCGAACATTCAGTACTTC,CASSFSGAANIQYF
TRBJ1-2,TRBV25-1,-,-,TGTGCCAGCAGTGAAGCGGCTGCTTCCTCGTTTGGCTACACCTTC,CASSEAAASSFGYTF
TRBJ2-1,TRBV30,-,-,TGTGCCTGGACCCACCTGAGCTCCTACAATGAGCAGTTCTTC,CAWTHLSSYNEQFF
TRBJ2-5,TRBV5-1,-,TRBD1,TGCGCCAGCAGCCCACTGGAGTTCCAGGGGGCTGGGGAGACCCAGTACTTC,CASSPLEFQGAGETQYF
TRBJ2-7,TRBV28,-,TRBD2,TGTGCCAGCAGCCCCACTAGCGGATCCTACGAGCAGTACTTC,CASSPTSGSYEQYF
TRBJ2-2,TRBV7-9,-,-,TGTGCCAGCATCCTCGGGACTTCGAACACCGGGGAGCTGTTTTTT,CASILGTSNTGELFF
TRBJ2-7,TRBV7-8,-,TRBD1,TGTGCCAGCAGCCGTGGACAGGCGAGCGAGCAGTACTTC,CASSRGQASEQYF
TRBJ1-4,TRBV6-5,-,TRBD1,TGTGCCAGCAGCAGACCCGGGACAGGGGTTGAAAAACTGTTTTTT,CASSRPGTGVEKLFF
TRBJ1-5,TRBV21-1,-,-,TGTGCCAGCAGCACCCGGGACAGGGGATCTCAGCCCCAGCATTTT,CASSTRDRGSQPQHF
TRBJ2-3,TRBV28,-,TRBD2,TGTGCCAGCACTCTTTCGCCAGCGGGGGGCTTAACAGATACGCAGTATTTT,CASTLSPAGGLTDTQYF
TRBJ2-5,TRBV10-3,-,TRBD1,TGTGCCATCAGTGAGTCCGACAGGGGAAGACAAGAGACCCAGTACTTC,CAISESDRGRQETQYF
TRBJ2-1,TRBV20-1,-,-,TGCAGTGCTGCCGTTCGGAATGAGCAGTTCTTC,CSAAVRNEQFF
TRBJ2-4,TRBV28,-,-,TGTGCCAGCAGTTTATGGGAGAACAAAAACATTCAGTACTTC,CASSLWENKNIQYF
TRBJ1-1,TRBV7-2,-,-,TGTGCCAGCAGCTTAGTGGTAGGGGTCCCCGAAGCTTTCTTT,CASSLVVGVPEAFF
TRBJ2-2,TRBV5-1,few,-,TGCGCCAGCAGCTTGGCTGGGGGCCCAAACACCGGGGAGCTGTTTTTT,CASSLAGGPNTGELFF
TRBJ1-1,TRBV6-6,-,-,TGTGCCAGCAGTGTCGGGGGGGCCTTGAACACTGAAGCTTTCTTT,CASSVGGALNTEAFF
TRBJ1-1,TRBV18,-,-,TGTGCCAGCTCACCCGGGGAGACGACTGAAGCTTTCTTT,CASSPGETTEAFF
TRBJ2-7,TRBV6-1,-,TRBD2,TGTGCCAGCAGTGAAGGTGCTAGCGGGATCTACGAGCAGTACTTC,CASSEGASGIYEQYF
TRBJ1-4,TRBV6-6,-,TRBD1,TGTGCCACCGCGGGACAGGGGGATGAAAAACTGTTTTTT,CATAGQGDEKLFF
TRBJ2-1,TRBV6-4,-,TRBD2,TGTGCCAGCAGCGAACAAGGACTAGCGGGGGGGAAGAATGAGCAGTTCTTC,CASSEQGLAGGKNEQFF
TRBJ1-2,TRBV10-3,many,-,TGTGCCATCTCTCCAGAGACTATCGTTAATGGCTACACCTTC,CAISPETIVNGYTF
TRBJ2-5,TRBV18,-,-,TGTGCCAGCTCACCACCCGGTACCCAAGAGACCCAGTACTTC,CASSPPGTQETQYF
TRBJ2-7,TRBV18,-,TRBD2,TGTGCCAGCTCACCGGGACTAGCGGGGACCTCCTACGAGCAGTACTTC,CASSPGLAGTSYEQYF
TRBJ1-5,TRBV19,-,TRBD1,TGTGCCAGTAGTAGCGTCGGGACAGGCAATCAGCCCCAGCATTTT,CASSSVGTGNQPQHF
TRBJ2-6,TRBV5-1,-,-,TGCGCCAGCACGGATACCGGGAATGGGGCCAACGTCCTGACTTTC,CASTDTGNGANVLTF
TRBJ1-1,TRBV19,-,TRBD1,TGTGCCAGTAGTATGGGACAGGGGGCGCCAAAGCCTGAAGCTTTCTTT,CASSMGQGAPKPEAFF
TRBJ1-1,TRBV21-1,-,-,TGTGCCAGCAGCACCCCCCGGGACAGGGACACTGAAGCTTTCTTT,CASSTPRDRDTEAFF
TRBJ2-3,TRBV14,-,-,TGTGCCAGCAGCCAGCGAGGGAGCTACGGCACAGATACGCAGTATTTT,CASSQRGSYGTDTQYF
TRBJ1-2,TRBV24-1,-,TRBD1,TGTGCCACCAAACAGGGGGCTTCGGATGGCTACACCTTC,CATKQGASDGYTF
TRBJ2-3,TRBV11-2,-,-,TGTGCCAGCAGCTTCGTCCGGGATACGCAGTATTTT,CASSFVRDTQYF
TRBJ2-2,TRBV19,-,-,TGTGCCAGTAGTACATACTTGTTCGGGGGAGCGAACACCGGGGAGCTGTTTTTT,CASSTYLFGGANTGELFF
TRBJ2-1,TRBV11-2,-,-,TGTGCCAGCAGCCCGGCGGGGTCGGGCAATGAGCAGTTCTTC,CASSPAGSGNEQFF
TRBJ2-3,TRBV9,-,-,TGTGCCAGCAGCGGGCCTCTAACAGGGAGCACAGATACGCAGTATTTT,CASSGPLTGSTDTQYF
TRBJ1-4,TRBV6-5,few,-,TGTGCCAGCAGGGCTTTGGGGGGGCGGGAAAAACTGTTTTTT,CASRALGGREKLFF
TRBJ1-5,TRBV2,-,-,TGTGCCAGCAGTGAATACAGGGAACGGCAGCCCCAGCATTTT,CASSEYRERQPQHF
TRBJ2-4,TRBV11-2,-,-,TGTGCCAGCAGGGGAGCCGGAGCCAAAAACATTCAGTACTTC,CASRGAGAKNIQYF
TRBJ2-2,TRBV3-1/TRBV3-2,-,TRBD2,TGTGCCAGCAGCCAACCGGGACTAGCGGGGGACAACACCGGGGAGCTGTTTTTT,CASSQPGLAGDNTGELFF
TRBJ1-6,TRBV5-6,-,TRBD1,TGTGCCAGCAGCTTGGGCGACAGGGCATATAATTCACCCCTCCACTTT,CASSLGDRAYNSPLHF
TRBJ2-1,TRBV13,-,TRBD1,TGTGCCAGCAGTCCCGGGACAGGGATTCGAGATGAGCAGTTCTTC,CASSPGTGIRDEQFF
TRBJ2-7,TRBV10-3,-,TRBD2,TGTGCCATCAGTGAGCCGACTAGCCTGGGAGCCTCCGAGCAGTACTTC,CAISEPTSLGASEQYF
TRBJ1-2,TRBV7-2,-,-,TGTGCCAGCAGCTTTCGGGGGAACTATGGCTACACCTTC,CASSFRGNYGYTF
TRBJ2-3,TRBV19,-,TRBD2,TGTGCCAGCGGCGGGAGGGCAGATACGCAGTATTTT,CASGGRADTQYF
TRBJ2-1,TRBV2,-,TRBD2,TGTGCCAGCACCGGACTAGCGGGGGGCCGGTTGTCCAATGAGCAGTTCTTC,CASTGLAGGRLSNEQFF
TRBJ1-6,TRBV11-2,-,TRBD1,TGTGCCAGCAGCCTAGGACAGGGCTATTATAATTCACCCCTCCACTTT,CASSLGQGYYNSPLHF
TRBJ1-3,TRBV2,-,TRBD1,TGTGCCAGCAGTGCACCACAGGGGGGAGGAAACACCATATATTTT,CASSAPQGGGNTIYF
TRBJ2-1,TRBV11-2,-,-,TGTGCCAGCAGCTTGAATCGCGGGACGCAGAGATTCGGTGAGCAGTTCTTC,CASSLNRGTQRFGEQFF
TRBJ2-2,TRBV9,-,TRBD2,TGTGCCAGCAGCGTAGGTGGGAGGGCCAACACCGGGGAGCTGTTTTTT,CASSVGGRANTGELFF
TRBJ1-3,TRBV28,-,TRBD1,TGTGCCAGCAGTTTAACAGGGGCAAGCTCTGGAAACACCATATATTTT,CASSLTGASSGNTIYF
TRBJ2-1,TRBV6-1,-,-,TGTGCCAGCAGGGAAGGTCTGCTGGCCCACAATGAGCAGTTCTTC,CASREGLLAHNEQFF
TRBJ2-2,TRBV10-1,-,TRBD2,TGCGCCAGCAGTGAACTAGCGCAAACCGGGGAGCTGTTTTTT,CASSELAQTGELFF
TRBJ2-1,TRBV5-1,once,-,TGCGCCAGCAGCTTGGAGGTACGGGATAATGAGCAGTTCTTC,CASSLEVRDNEQFF
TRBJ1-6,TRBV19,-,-,TGTGCCAGTAGTATAGGAGGGTCTCCACCCCTCCACTTT,CASSIGGSPPLHF
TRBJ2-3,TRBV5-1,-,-,TGCGCCAGCAGCCCCGGGGAACTTAGCACAGATACGCAGTATTTT,CASSPGELSTDTQYF
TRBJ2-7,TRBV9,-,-,TGTGCCAGCAGCGTAGAGGCACAGAACTACGAGCAGTACTTC,CASSVEAQNYEQYF
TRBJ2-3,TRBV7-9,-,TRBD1,TGTGCCAGCAGCTTACGACAGGGAGATACGCAGTATTTT,CASSLRQGDTQYF
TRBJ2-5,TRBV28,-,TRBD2,TGTGCCAGCAGTTTCCTTAGCGGGAGAGTCAAAGAGACCCAGTACTTC,CASSFLSGRVKETQYF
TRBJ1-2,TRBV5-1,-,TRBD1,TGCGCCAGCAGCTTGGAGACAGGGCTTGGCTACACCTTC,CASSLETGLGYTF
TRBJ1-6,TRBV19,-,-,TGTGCCAGTAGTATAGGCGCTGATAATTCACCCCTCCACTTT,CASSIGADNSPLHF